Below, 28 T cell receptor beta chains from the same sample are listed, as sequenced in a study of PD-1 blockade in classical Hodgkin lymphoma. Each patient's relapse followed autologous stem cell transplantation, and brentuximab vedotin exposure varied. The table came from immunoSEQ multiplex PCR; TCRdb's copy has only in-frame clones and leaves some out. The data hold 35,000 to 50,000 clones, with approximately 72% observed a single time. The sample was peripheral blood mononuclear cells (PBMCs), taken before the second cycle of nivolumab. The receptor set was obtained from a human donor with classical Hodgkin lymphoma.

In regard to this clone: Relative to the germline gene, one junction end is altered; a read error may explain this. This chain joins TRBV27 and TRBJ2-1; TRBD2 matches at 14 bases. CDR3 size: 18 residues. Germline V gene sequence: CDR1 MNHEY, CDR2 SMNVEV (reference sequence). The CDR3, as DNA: TGTGCCAGCAGTCTATCAATCAGGACTAGCGGGAGGATCAATGAGCAGTTCTTC. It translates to CASSLSIRTSGRINEQFF.

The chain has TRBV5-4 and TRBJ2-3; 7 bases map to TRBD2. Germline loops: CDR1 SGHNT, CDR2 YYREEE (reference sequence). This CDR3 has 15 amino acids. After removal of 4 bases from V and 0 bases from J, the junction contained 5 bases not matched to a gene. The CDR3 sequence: CASSGGVTSTDTQYF. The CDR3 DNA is TGTGCCAGCAGCGGGGGGGTTACTAGCACAGATACGCAGTATTTT.

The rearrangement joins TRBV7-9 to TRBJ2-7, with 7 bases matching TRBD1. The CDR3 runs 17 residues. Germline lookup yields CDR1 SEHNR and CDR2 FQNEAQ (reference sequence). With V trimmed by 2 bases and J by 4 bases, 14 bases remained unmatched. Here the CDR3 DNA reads TGTGCCAGCAGCTTAAGTATTGGGACAGACCTGGGGTACGAGCAGTACTTC. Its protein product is CASSLSIGTDLGYEQYF. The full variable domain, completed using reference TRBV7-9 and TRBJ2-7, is DTGVSQNPRHKITKRGQNVTFRCDPISEHNRLYWYRQTLGQGPEFLTYFQNEAQLEKSRLLSDRFSAERPKGSFSTLEIQRTEQGDSAMYLCASSLSIGTDLGYEQYFGPGTRLTVT.

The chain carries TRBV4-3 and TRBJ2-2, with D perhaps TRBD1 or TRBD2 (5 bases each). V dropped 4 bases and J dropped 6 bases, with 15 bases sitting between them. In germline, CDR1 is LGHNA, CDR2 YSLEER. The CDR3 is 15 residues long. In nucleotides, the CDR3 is TGCGCCAGCAGCCCAAGTATTGGGGGTCCCGGGGAGCTGTTTTTT. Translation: CASSPSIGGPGELFF.

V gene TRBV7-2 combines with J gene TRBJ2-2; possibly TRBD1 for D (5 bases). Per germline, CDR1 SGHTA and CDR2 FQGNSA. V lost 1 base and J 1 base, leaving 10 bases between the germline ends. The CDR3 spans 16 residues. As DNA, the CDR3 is TGTGCCAGCAGCTTAGGAGAAGGGGTGAACACCGGGGAGCTGTTTTTT. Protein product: CASSLGEGVNTGELFF.

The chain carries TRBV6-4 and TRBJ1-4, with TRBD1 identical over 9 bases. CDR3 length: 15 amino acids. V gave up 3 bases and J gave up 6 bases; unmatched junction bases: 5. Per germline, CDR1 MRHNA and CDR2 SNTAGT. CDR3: CASSEGTGSYEKLFF. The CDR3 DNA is TGTGCCAGCAGTGAGGGGACAGGGTCCTATGAAAAACTGTTTTTT.

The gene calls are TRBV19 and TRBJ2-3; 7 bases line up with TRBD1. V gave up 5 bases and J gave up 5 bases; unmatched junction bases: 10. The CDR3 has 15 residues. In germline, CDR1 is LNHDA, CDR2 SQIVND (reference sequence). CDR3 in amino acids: CASSVSTGVVDTQYF. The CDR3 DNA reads TGTGCCAGTAGTGTCTCCACAGGGGTGGTAGATACGCAGTATTTT.

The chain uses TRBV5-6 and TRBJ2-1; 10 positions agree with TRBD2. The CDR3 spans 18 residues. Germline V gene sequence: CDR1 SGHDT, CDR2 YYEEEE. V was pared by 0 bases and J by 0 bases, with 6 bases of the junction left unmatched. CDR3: CASSLGLAGESSYNEQFF. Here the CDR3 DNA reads TGTGCCAGCAGCTTGGGGCTAGCGGGGGAGAGCTCCTACAATGAGCAGTTCTTC.

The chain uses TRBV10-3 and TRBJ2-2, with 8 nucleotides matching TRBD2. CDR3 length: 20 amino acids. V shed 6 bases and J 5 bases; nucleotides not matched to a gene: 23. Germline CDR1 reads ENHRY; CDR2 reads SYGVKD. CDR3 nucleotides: TGTGCCATCAGCCCCAGTCTTCTAGCGGGTCCCTCCGGGGGGACCGGGGAGCTGTTTTTT. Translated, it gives CAISPSLLAGPSGGTGELFF.

CDR3 amino acids: CASSLNGDRSSGANVLTF. Here the CDR3 DNA reads TGTGCCAGCAGCTTAAATGGGGACAGAAGCTCTGGGGCCAACGTCCTGACTTTC. V usage is TRBV11-3 and J usage is TRBJ2-6; 7 bases align to TRBD1. J gave up 0 bases and V 2 bases, and 7 bases lay outside the gene matches. The CDR3 runs to 18 residues. The germline V gene has CDR1 SGHNT and CDR2 YENEEA.

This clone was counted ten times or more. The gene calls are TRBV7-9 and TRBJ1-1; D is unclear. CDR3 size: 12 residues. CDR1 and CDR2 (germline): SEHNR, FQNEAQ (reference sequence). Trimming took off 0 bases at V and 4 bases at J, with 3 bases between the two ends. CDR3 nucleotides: TGTGCCAGCAGCTTAGCGCTCACTGAAGCTTTCTTT. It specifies CASSLALTEAFF.

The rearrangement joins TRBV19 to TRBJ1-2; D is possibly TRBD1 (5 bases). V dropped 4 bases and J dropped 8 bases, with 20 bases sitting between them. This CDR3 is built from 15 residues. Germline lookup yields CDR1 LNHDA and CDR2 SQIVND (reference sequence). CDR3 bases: TGTGCCAGTAGTACTGGAACCGGGACGGCGACCGGCTACACCTTC. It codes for CASSTGTGTATGYTF.

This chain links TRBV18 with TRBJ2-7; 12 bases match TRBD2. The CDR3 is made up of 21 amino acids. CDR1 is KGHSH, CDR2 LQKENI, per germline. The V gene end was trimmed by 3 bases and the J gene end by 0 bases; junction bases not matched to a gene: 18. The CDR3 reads CASSPIPRLAGVLPSSYEQYF. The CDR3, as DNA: TGTGCCAGCTCACCGATACCACGACTAGCGGGAGTACTACCGAGCTCCTACGAGCAGTACTTC.

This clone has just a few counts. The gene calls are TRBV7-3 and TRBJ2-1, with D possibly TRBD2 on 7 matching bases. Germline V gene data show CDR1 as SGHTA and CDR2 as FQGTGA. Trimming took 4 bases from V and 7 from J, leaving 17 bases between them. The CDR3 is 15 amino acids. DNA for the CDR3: TGTGCCAGCAGCTCTCGGGGGGCCGTGGGAAATGAGCAGTTCTTC. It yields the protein CASSSRGAVGNEQFF.

This chain's CDR3 is CASSLVTGANYGYTF. Written as DNA, the CDR3 is TGTGCCAGCAGTCTAGTCACAGGGGCTAACTATGGCTACACCTTC. The J gene is TRBJ1-2, the V gene TRBV28; 7 bases align to TRBD1. The CDR3 is 15 residues long. Germline trimming cut 5 bases from V and 0 bases from J; bases unmatched to any gene: 6. Germline V CDR1 and CDR2: MDHEN, SYDVKM.

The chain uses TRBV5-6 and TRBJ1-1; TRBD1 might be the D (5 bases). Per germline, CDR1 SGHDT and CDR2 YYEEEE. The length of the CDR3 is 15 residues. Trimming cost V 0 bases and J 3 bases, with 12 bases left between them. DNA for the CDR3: TGTGCCAGCAGCTTGGAACGGTGGGGGGACACTGAAGCTTTCTTT. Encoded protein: CASSLERWGDTEAFF.

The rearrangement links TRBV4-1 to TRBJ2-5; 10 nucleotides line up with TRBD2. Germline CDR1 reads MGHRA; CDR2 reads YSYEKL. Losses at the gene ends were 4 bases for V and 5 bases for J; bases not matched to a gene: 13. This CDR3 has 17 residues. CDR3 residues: CASSPSGGEMRPETQYF. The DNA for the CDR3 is TGCGCCAGCAGCCCCAGCGGGGGGGAAATGAGGCCGGAGACCCAGTACTTC.

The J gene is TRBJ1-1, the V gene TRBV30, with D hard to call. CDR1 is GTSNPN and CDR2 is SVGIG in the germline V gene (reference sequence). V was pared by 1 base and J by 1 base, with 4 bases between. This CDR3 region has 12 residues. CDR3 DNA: TGTGCCTGGAGTGAGGGGAACACTGAAGCTTTCTTT. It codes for CAWSEGNTEAFF.

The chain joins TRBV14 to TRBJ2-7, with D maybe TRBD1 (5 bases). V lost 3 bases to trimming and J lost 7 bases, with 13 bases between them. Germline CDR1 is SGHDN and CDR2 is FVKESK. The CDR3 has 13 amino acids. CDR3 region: CASSHDSAREQYF. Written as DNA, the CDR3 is TGTGCCAGCAGCCATGACAGTGCTAGAGAGCAGTACTTC. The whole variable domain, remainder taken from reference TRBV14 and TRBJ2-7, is EAGVTQFPSHSVIEKGQTVTLRCDPISGHDNLYWYRRVMGKEIKFLLHFVKESKQDESGMPNNRFLAERTGGTYSTLKVQPAELEDSGVYFCASSHDSAREQYFGPGTRLTVT.

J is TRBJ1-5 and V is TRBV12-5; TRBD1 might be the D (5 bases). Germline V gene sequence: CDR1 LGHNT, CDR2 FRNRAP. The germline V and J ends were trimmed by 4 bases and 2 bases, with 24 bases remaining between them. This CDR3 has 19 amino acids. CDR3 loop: CASGSMMGVASSGNQPQHF. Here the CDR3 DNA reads TGTGCTAGTGGTTCGATGATGGGGGTGGCCTCGTCTGGCAATCAGCCCCAGCATTTT.

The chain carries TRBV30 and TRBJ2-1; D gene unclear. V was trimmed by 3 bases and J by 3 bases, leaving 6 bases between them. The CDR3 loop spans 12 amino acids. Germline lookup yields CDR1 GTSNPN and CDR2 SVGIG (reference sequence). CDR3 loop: CAWRGYYNEQFF. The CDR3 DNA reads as TGTGCCTGGAGGGGGTACTACAATGAGCAGTTCTTC. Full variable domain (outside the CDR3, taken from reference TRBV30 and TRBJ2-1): SQTIHQWPATLVQPVGSPLSLECTVEGTSNPNLYWYRQAAGRGLQLLFYSVGIGQISSEVPQNLSASRPQDRQFILSSKKLLLSDSGFYLCAWRGYYNEQFFGPGTRLTVL.

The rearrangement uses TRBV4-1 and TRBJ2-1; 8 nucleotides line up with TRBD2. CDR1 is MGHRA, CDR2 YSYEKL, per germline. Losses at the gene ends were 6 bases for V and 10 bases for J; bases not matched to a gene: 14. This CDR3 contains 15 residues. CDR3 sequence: CASSLSGSPVGEQFF. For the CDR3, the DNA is TGCGCCAGCAGTCTGAGCGGGAGTCCGGTCGGCGAGCAGTTCTTC.

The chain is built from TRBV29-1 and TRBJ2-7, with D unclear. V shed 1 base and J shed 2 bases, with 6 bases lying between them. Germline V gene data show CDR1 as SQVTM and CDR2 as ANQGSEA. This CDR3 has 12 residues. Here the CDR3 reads CSVEVSAYEQYF. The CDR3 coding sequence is TGCAGCGTTGAAGTTTCTGCCTACGAGCAGTACTTC.

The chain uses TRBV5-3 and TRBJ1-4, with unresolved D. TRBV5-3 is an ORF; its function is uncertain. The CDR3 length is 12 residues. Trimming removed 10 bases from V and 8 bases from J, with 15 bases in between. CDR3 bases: TGTGCCCTTCGTGGAGTTTGGGAAAAACTGTTTTTT. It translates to CALRGVWEKLFF.

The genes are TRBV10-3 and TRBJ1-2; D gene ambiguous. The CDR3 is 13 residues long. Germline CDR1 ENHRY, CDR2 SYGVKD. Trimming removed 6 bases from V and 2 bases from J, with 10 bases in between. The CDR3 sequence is CAIRGSRNYGYTF. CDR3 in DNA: TGTGCCATCAGGGGCTCCAGAAACTATGGCTACACCTTC.

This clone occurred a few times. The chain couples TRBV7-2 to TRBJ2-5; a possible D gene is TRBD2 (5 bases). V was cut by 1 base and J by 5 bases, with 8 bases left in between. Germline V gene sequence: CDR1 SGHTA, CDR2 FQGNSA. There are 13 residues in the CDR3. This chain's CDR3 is CASSLGQRETQYF. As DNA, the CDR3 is TGTGCCAGCAGCTTAGGGCAGCGGGAGACCCAGTACTTC.

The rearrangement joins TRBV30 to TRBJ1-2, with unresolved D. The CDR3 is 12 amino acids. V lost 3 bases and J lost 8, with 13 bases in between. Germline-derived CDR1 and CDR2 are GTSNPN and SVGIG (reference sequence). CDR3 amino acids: CAWSDRPQGYTF. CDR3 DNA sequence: TGTGCCTGGAGCGATAGACCTCAGGGCTACACCTTC.

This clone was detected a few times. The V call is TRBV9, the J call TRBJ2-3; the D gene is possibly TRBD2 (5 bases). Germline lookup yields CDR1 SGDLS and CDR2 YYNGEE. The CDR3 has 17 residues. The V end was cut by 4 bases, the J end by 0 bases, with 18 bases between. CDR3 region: CASSPRRQSGSTDTQYF. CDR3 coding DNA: TGTGCCAGCAGCCCCCGGCGGCAATCGGGAAGCACAGATACGCAGTATTTT.